These 29 T cell receptor beta chains were sequenced from one sample in a study of blood T cell repertoires in COVID-19. Sequenced by immunoSEQ multiplex PCR; TCRdb stores in-frame clones only, minus some. The sample gives hundreds of thousands of clones, 80% to 90% of which show up once; 3% to 4% is in the top ten. Sequencing used PBMCs or T cells enriched from blood (not recorded which). Receptor source: a woman in her forties with acute COVID-19.

The chain carries TRBV3-1 (or the pseudogene TRBV3-2) and TRBJ2-5, with 9 bases that match TRBD1. The length of the CDR3 is 14 residues. Per germline, CDR1 LGHDT and CDR2 YNNKEL (reference sequence). The V segment lost 4 bases and the J segment 4 bases; nucleotides outside the gene matches: 4. CDR3 DNA: TGTGCCAGCAGCCCACAGGGGGCAGGAGAGACCCAGTACTTC. This codes for CASSPQGAGETQYF.

The chain uses TRBV7-2 and TRBJ1-3; 8 nucleotides match TRBD1. The germline gives CDR1 SGHTA, CDR2 FQGNSA. The V and J ends lost 3 bases and 4 bases, in that order; junction bases with no gene match: 11. CDR3 length: 17 amino acids. This CDR3 reads CASSFNRGNFGGNTIYF. CDR3 coding DNA: TGTGCCAGCAGCTTTAACAGGGGGAATTTCGGGGGAAACACCATATATTTT.

This chain uses TRBV5-1 with TRBJ2-1; TRBD2 aligns across 7 bases. This CDR3 has 14 amino acids. Trimming cost V 3 bases and J 7 bases; bases outside gene matches: 7. In germline, CDR1 is SGHRS, CDR2 YFSETQ. The CDR3 loop is CASSWGGLGNEQFF. CDR3 bases: TGCGCCAGCAGCTGGGGGGGACTCGGGAATGAGCAGTTCTTC.

The V gene is TRBV3-1 (or the pseudogene TRBV3-2), the J gene TRBJ2-1; 9 nucleotides line up with TRBD2. The CDR3 runs 17 residues. V dropped 2 bases and J dropped 7; count of bases not matched to a gene: 12. The germline V gene encodes CDR1 LGHDT and CDR2 YNNKEL (reference sequence). The CDR3 nucleotides read TGTGCCAGCAGCCAACGAAAGATAGCGGGAGCTGAGAATGAGCAGTTCTTC. Amino acid sequence: CASSQRKIAGAENEQFF.

The chain uses TRBV6-5 and TRBJ2-2; tentative D call: TRBD1 (6 bases). Trimming took 2 bases from V and 7 from J, leaving 14 bases between them. Germline V lookup: CDR1 MNHEY, CDR2 SVGAGI. The CDR3 runs to 15 residues. CDR3 sequence: CASSYGQGIGGELFF. Written as DNA, the CDR3 is TGTGCCAGCAGTTACGGGCAGGGGATCGGCGGGGAGCTGTTTTTT.

V gene TRBV9 combines with J gene TRBJ2-2; no clear D. CDR3 length equals 15 residues. CDR1 is SGDLS, CDR2 YYNGEE, per germline. V lost 0 bases, J lost 4 bases, and 10 bases lay in between. The CDR3 is CASSVGSPGTGELFF. CDR3 in DNA: TGTGCCAGCAGCGTAGGATCCCCGGGCACCGGGGAGCTGTTTTTT.

This clone was detected once. The chain combines TRBV9 with TRBJ2-7; the D gene is possibly TRBD2 (5 bases). Trimming took off 0 bases at V and 3 bases at J, with 7 bases between the two ends. This CDR3 contains 13 residues. Germline CDR1 is SGDLS and CDR2 is YYNGEE. CDR3 in DNA: TGTGCCAGCAGCGTAGGTGAGGGCTACGAGCAGTACTTC. Translated, it gives CASSVGEGYEQYF. The variable domain in full, with the rest retrieved from reference TRBV9 and TRBJ2-7, is DSGVTQTPKHLITATGQRVTLRCSPRSGDLSVYWYQQSLDQGLQFLIQYYNGEERAKGNILERFSAQQFPDLHSELNLSSLELGDSALYFCASSVGEGYEQYFGPGTRLTVT.

This chain links TRBV7-3 with TRBJ1-1; 9 bases are a match to TRBD1. There are 13 residues in the CDR3. Germline V lookup: CDR1 SGHTA, CDR2 FQGTGA. After removal of 3 bases from V and 6 bases from J, the junction contained 2 bases not matched to a gene. The CDR3 region has the DNA TGTGCCAGCAGCTTCCACAGGGGGCCTGAAGCTTTCTTT. This codes for CASSFHRGPEAFF. Together with reference TRBV7-3 and TRBJ1-1, the CDR3 gives the full variable domain: GAGVSQTPSNKVTEKGKYVELRCDPISGHTALYWYRQSLGQGPEFLIYFQGTGAADDSGLPNDRFFAVRPEGSVSTLKIQRTERGDSAVYLCASSFHRGPEAFFGQGTRLTVV.

The chain joins TRBV28 to TRBJ2-2; D is unclear. CDR1 and CDR2 (germline): MDHEN, SYDVKM. The CDR3 is 14 amino acids. The ends were cut back, 1 base at V and 2 bases at J, with 5 bases in the middle. The DNA for the CDR3 is TGTGCCAGCAGTTTATTTACTAACACCGGGGAGCTGTTTTTT. Amino acid sequence: CASSLFTNTGELFF. The whole variable domain, filled in from reference TRBV28 and TRBJ2-2, reads DVKVTQSSRYLVKRTGEKVFLECVQDMDHENMFWYRQDPGLGLRLIYFSYDVKMKEKGDIPEGYSVSREKKERFSLILESASTNQTSMYLCASSLFTNTGELFFGEGSRLTVL.

The chain employs TRBV21-1 and TRBJ2-5; the table assigns TRBD1, which was not confirmed against the DNA. TRBV21-1 is given as a pseudogene. CDR3 size: 17 residues. The CDR3 reads CASSAQLGDRDQETQYF. The CDR3 DNA reads as TGTGCCAGCAGCGCCCAATTGGGGGACAGGGACCAAGAGACCCAGTACTTC.

CDR3 sequence (DNA): TGTGCCACCAGTGATCCAGGGGGCCTAGATGGCTACACCTTC. It translates to CATSDPGGLDGYTF. The gene calls are TRBV24-1 and TRBJ1-2; the match to TRBD1 covers 8 bases. This CDR3 spans 14 amino acids. The V and J ends lost 3 bases and 6 bases, in that order; junction bases with no gene match: 5. CDR1 KGHDR and CDR2 SFDVKD come from the germline V gene.

J is TRBJ2-1 and V is TRBV3-1 (or the pseudogene TRBV3-2), with TRBD2 matching 14 bases. The CDR3 contains 20 residues. V lost 1 base and J lost 8; bases outside the gene matches: 16. Germline loops: CDR1 LGHDT, CDR2 YNNKEL (reference sequence). The CDR3 sequence is CASSQASGLAGGISQDEQFF. The CDR3 coding sequence is TGTGCCAGCAGCCAAGCATCCGGACTAGCGGGAGGCATATCTCAGGATGAGCAGTTCTTC.

V gene TRBV6-2 or TRBV6-3 combines with J gene TRBJ1-5, with D possibly matching TRBD1 (5 bases). Germline loops: CDR1 MNHEY, CDR2 SVGEGT. The CDR3 runs to 17 residues. Deletions cut 2 bases from V and 2 bases from J, with 16 bases between. The CDR3 coding sequence is TGTGCCAGCAGTTACGGGATTGGGGCTGCGGGCAATCAGCCCCAGCATTTT. Its protein is CASSYGIGAAGNQPQHF.

The chain employs TRBV27 and TRBJ2-5, with a possible D match to TRBD2 (7 bases). Germline V lookup: CDR1 MNHEY, CDR2 SMNVEV (reference sequence). This CDR3 is 13 amino acids long. The germline V and J ends were trimmed by 4 bases and 4 bases, with 10 bases remaining between them. The CDR3 sequence is CASSSRGGETQYF. CDR3 nucleotides: TGTGCCAGCAGTTCAAGGGGGGGAGAGACCCAGTACTTC.

This chain joins TRBV7-2 and TRBJ2-1; TRBD2 agrees at 13 bases. Germline trimming cut 5 bases from V and 7 bases from J; bases unmatched to any gene: 2. CDR1 is SGHTA and CDR2 is FQGNSA in the germline V gene. The CDR3 loop spans 14 amino acids. The CDR3 DNA is TGTGCCAGCAGCCGGACTAGCGGGAGAAATGAGCAGTTCTTC. Translating gives CASSRTSGRNEQFF.

The rearrangement links TRBV27 to TRBJ2-7; TRBD1 is a possible D gene (6 bases). CDR1 and CDR2 (germline): MNHEY, SMNVEV (reference sequence). The germline V and J ends were trimmed by 3 bases and 5 bases, with 11 bases remaining between them. The CDR3 is 13 amino acids. The CDR3 DNA sequence: TGTGCCAGCAGTTTTAGGGGGATCAACGAGCAGTACTTC. This codes for CASSFRGINEQYF.

V gene TRBV6-5 combines with J gene TRBJ1-6; 7 nucleotides align to TRBD1. The germline V gene encodes CDR1 MNHEY and CDR2 SVGAGI. This CDR3 has 15 amino acids. Trimming took 8 bases from V and 9 from J; bases not matched to a gene: 13. The CDR3 coding sequence is TGTGCCAGCGAGGCGAGAGGGGGCACTGGTTCACCCCTCCACTTT. The encoded protein is CASEARGGTGSPLHF.

CDR3 DNA sequence: TGCGCCAGCAGCCAAGATAGCGGGAGGGCCCTCGGGGAGCTGTTTTTT. This translates into CASSQDSGRALGELFF. The chain employs TRBV4-1 and TRBJ2-2; TRBD2 matches at 11 bases. After removal of 0 bases from V and 7 bases from J, the junction contained 4 bases not matched to a gene. The CDR3 sequence is 16 residues long. Looked up from germline, CDR1 is MGHRA and CDR2 is YSYEKL.

V and J are TRBV27 and TRBJ1-1; D is ambiguous. There are 12 residues in the CDR3. V gave up 6 bases and J gave up 7 bases, with 12 bases separating them. The germline V gene has CDR1 MNHEY and CDR2 SMNVEV (reference sequence). The CDR3 sequence: CASRETVLEAFF. The CDR3, as DNA: TGTGCCAGCAGGGAGACGGTCCTTGAAGCTTTCTTT.

This clone was counted between two and nine times. The chain recombines TRBV11-2 with TRBJ1-2; 9 positions agree with TRBD1. V dropped 5 bases and J dropped 4; count of bases not matched to a gene: 8. Germline V gene sequence: CDR1 SGHAT, CDR2 FQNNGV. The CDR3 length is 15 residues. CDR3 sequence (DNA): TGTGCCAGCAGCCCCCCGGACAGGGGCCCCTATGGCTACACCTTC. This encodes CASSPPDRGPYGYTF.

The chain couples TRBV7-9 to TRBJ2-5; D remains ambiguous. Germline loops: CDR1 SEHNR, CDR2 FQNEAQ (reference sequence). This CDR3 spans 15 amino acids. V was shortened by 4 bases and J by 6 bases, with 18 bases between the two germline ends. The CDR3 DNA reads as TGTGCCAGCAGCTCCGAGTCGGCAGGTTGGAAGACCCAGTACTTC. Its protein product is CASSSESAGWKTQYF.

The count of this clone is one. This chain uses TRBV28 with TRBJ1-6; weak D call: TRBD1 (5 bases). Germline V gene sequence: CDR1 MDHEN, CDR2 SYDVKM. V dropped 8 bases and J dropped 9 bases, with 11 bases sitting between them. The CDR3 consists of 12 residues. As DNA, the CDR3 is TGTGCCAGCGCGGGGGATTTTTCACCCCTCCACTTT. It is translated as CASAGDFSPLHF. Variable domain in full (rest from reference TRBV28 and TRBJ1-6): DVKVTQSSRYLVKRTGEKVFLECVQDMDHENMFWYRQDPGLGLRLIYFSYDVKMKEKGDIPEGYSVSREKKERFSLILESASTNQTSMYLCASAGDFSPLHFGNGTRLTVT.

The rearrangement links TRBV20-1 to TRBJ2-7; D is ambiguous. CDR1 and CDR2 from the germline V gene are DFQATT and SNEGSKA (reference sequence). Trimming took off 2 bases at V and 2 bases at J, with 4 bases between the two ends. CDR3 length: 11 residues. CDR3 sequence: CSARSTYEQYF. The CDR3 bases are TGCAGTGCTAGATCAACCTACGAGCAGTACTTC.

J is TRBJ1-5 and V is TRBV3-1 (or the pseudogene TRBV3-2), with D perhaps matching TRBD1 (5 bases). Germline V gene lookup returns CDR1 LGHDT and CDR2 YNNKEL (reference sequence). The CDR3 contains 14 residues. The germline V and J ends were trimmed by 0 bases and 7 bases, with 10 bases remaining between them. In DNA form, the CDR3 reads TGTGCCAGCAGCCAAGATTGGGGGGGGCAGCCCCAGCATTTT. It translates to CASSQDWGGQPQHF.

The chain is built from TRBV9 and TRBJ2-3, with a weak D call TRBD1 (5 bases). CDR3 length: 16 amino acids. CDR1 and CDR2 from the germline V gene are SGDLS and YYNGEE. Trimming shortened V by 1 base and J by 5 bases, and 17 bases separated the two germline ends. In nucleotides, the CDR3 is TGTGCCAGCAGCGTAAGCCTACAGGCCTCTGGAGATACGCAGTATTTT. Translation gives CASSVSLQASGDTQYF.

V gene TRBV20-1 combines with J gene TRBJ2-1; TRBD2 matches at 8 bases. The germline CDR1 and CDR2 sequences are DFQATT and SNEGSKA (reference sequence). The CDR3 loop spans 15 amino acids. J lost 1 base, V lost 3 bases, and 5 bases had no gene match. The CDR3 is CSASLAGGSYNEQFF. CDR3 in DNA: TGCAGTGCTAGTCTAGCGGGTGGATCCTACAATGAGCAGTTCTTC.

This clone was seen only a few times. This sequence joins TRBV5-1 and TRBJ2-1; D possibly corresponds to TRBD2 (5 bases). This CDR3 comprises 16 residues. V was pared by 3 bases and J by 0 bases, with 13 bases between. Per the germline V gene, CDR1 is SGHRS and CDR2 is YFSETQ. CDR3 amino acids: CASSSTGRGSYNEQFF. The CDR3 coding sequence is TGCGCCAGCAGCTCGACGGGGAGAGGCTCCTACAATGAGCAGTTCTTC. The full variable domain, in which reference TRBV5-1 and TRBJ2-1 provide the parts outside the CDR3, is KAGVTQTPRYLIKTRGQQVTLSCSPISGHRSVSWYQQTPGQGLQFLFEYFSETQRNKGNFPGRFSGRQFSNSRSEMNVSTLELGDSALYLCASSSTGRGSYNEQFFGPGTRLTVL.

Ten or more counts support this clone. This chain links TRBV7-3 with TRBJ1-1, with D unclear. This CDR3 comprises 13 residues. V lost 4 bases, J lost 0 bases, and 6 bases lay in between. CDR1 is SGHTA and CDR2 is FQGTGA in the germline V gene. The CDR3: CASSSTVNTEAFF. The CDR3 nucleotides are TGTGCCAGCAGCTCTACAGTGAACACTGAAGCTTTCTTT.

The chain carries TRBV4-1 and TRBJ2-1; a weak D match, TRBD2 (7 bases). Germline CDR1 and CDR2: MGHRA and YSYEKL. This CDR3 has 17 amino acids. V was shortened by 3 bases and J by 0 bases, with 15 bases between the two germline ends. CDR3 residues: CASSQGRGKSSYNEQFF. The CDR3 DNA follows: TGCGCCAGCAGCCAGGGGAGGGGGAAAAGCTCCTACAATGAGCAGTTCTTC.